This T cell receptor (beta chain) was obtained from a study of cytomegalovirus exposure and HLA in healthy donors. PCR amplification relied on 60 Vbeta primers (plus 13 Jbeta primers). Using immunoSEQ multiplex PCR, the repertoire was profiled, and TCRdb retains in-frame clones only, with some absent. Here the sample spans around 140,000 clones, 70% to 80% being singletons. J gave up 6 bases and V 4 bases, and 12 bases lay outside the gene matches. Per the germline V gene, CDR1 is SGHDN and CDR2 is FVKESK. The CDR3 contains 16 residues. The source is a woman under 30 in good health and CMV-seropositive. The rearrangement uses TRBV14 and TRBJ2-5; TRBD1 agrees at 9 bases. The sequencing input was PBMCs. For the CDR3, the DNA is TGTGCCAGCAGCCTTAGTGGGGGACAGGGTTCAAAGACCCAGTACTTC. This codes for CASSLSGGQGSKTQYF.